This passage covers 14 T cell receptor beta chains from one sample sequenced in a study of T cells in Graves' hyperthyroidism and ophthalmopathy. Amplification of TCR beta CDR3 regions was performed using RNA transcripts as template. First-round RT-PCR with HTBI primers amplified the TCR CDR3 region. TCRdb redid the calling of the multiplex PCR reads with MiXCR, one entry per CDR3 protein. The table shows around 580,000 distinct CDR3 sequences, with around 46% occurring only once. Sequences were obtained from peripheral blood or thyroid tissue (not recorded which). Every receptor here comes from a woman aged 18 to 35 with Graves' hyperthyroidism.

This clonotype came up many times. The chain uses TRBV11-1 and TRBJ2-2; tentatively, D is TRBD1 (6 bases). The CDR3 sequence is 13 residues long. V was shortened by 5 bases and J by 4 bases, with 8 bases between the two germline ends. Germline CDR1 SGHAT, CDR2 FQDESV (reference sequence). The CDR3 region is CASSGRGTGELFF. The CDR3 coding sequence is TGTGCCAGCAGCGGCAGGGGCACCGGGGAGCTGTTTTTT.

This clonotype was counted at least ten times. This chain connects TRBV5-1 to TRBJ1-1; D is uncertain. CDR1 is SGHRS, CDR2 YFSETQ, per germline. V lost 0 bases and J 6 bases, leaving 15 bases between the germline ends. The CDR3 runs to 15 residues. CDR3 DNA sequence: TGCGCCAGCAGCTTGGAAGGGCACCGCCTCGCTGAAGCTTTCTTT. This encodes CASSLEGHRLAEAFF.

This clonotype was detected a few times. The chain carries TRBV12-5 and TRBJ2-3, with D perhaps given as TRBD1 or TRBD2 (5 bases each). Trimming removed 6 bases at V and 2 bases at J, with 9 bases between. The germline V gene encodes CDR1 LGHNT and CDR2 FRNRAP. The CDR3 length is 13 residues. This CDR3 reads CASGWDLTDTQYF. CDR3 sequence (DNA): TGTGCTAGTGGCTGGGACCTCACAGATACGCAGTATTTT. Based on the CDR3 plus reference TRBV12-5 and TRBJ2-3, the full variable domain is DARVTQTPRHKVTEMGQEVTMRCQPILGHNTVFWYRQTMMQGLELLAYFRNRAPLDDSGMPKDRFSAEMPDATLATLKIQPSEPRDSAVYFCASGWDLTDTQYFGPGTRLTVL.

The rearrangement uses TRBV10-3 and TRBJ2-5; tentatively, D is TRBD1 (5 bases). V shed 5 bases and J shed 2 bases, with 15 bases lying between them. The CDR3 is 15 residues long. Germline CDR1 ENHRY, CDR2 SYGVKD. This CDR3 is CAISSDSRDQETQYF. The CDR3, as DNA: TGTGCCATCAGTTCCGACTCCAGGGATCAAGAGACCCAGTACTTC.

The table lists this clonotype with many counts. The J gene is TRBJ2-2, the V gene TRBV20-1; 9 nucleotides match TRBD1. J gave up 3 bases and V 6 bases, and 11 bases lay outside the gene matches. Looked up from germline, CDR1 is DFQATT and CDR2 is SNEGSKA (reference sequence). The CDR3 has 16 amino acids. CDR3 sequence reads: CSARDRALSDTGELFF. CDR3 bases: TGCAGTGCCCGGGACAGGGCTTTATCGGACACCGGGGAGCTGTTTTTT.

This chain uses TRBV24-1 with TRBJ2-1; D is uncertain. Looked up from germline, CDR1 is KGHDR and CDR2 is SFDVKD. The CDR3 is 15 amino acids. Trimming shortened V by 7 bases and J by 7 bases, and 19 bases separated the two germline ends. The CDR3 sequence is CATSLRSGDRNEQFF. The CDR3 coding sequence is TGTGCCACCAGCTTACGGTCTGGAGATAGGAATGAGCAGTTCTTC.

The chain employs TRBV7-2 and TRBJ2-5; D gene uncertain. Trimming shortened V by 11 bases and J by 2 bases, and 15 bases separated the two germline ends. CDR1 is SGHTA, CDR2 FQGNSA, per germline. The CDR3 consists of 13 residues. The CDR3 is CARPGLKQETQYF. CDR3 nucleotides: TGTGCCCGCCCCGGGCTCAAGCAAGAGACCCAGTACTTC.

As DNA, the CDR3 is TGCAGCGTTGAGGGGCGCAGAGAGACCCAGTACTTC. This sequence encodes CSVEGRRETQYF. V gene TRBV29-1 combines with J gene TRBJ2-5; D possibly corresponds to TRBD1 (5 bases). The V end lost 3 bases, the J end lost 4 bases, and 9 bases lay between the germline ends. The CDR3 totals 12 residues. CDR1 and CDR2 (germline): SQVTM, ANQGSEA.

The J gene is TRBJ2-3, the V gene TRBV5-5, with TRBD2 matching over 7 bases. CDR3 size: 14 residues. The germline gives CDR1 SGHKS, CDR2 YYEKEE (reference sequence). The trim removed 5 bases at V and 0 bases at J, leaving 3 bases unmatched. The CDR3 loop is CASRLSGSTDTQYF. CDR3 nucleotide sequence: TGTGCCAGCAGACTTAGCGGGAGCACAGATACGCAGTATTTT.

The J gene is TRBJ2-1, the V gene TRBV20-1, with 12 nucleotides matching TRBD2. With 3 bases clipped from V and 7 bases from J, the junction kept 7 bases outside the gene matches. CDR1 and CDR2 (germline): DFQATT, SNEGSKA (reference sequence). The CDR3 length is 15 residues. CDR3 DNA: TGCAGTGCTAGGAACCTAGCGGGAGGGCAAAATGAGCAGTTCTTC. Its protein is CSARNLAGGQNEQFF.

V gene TRBV29-1 combines with J gene TRBJ2-7; D is undetermined. There are 10 residues in the CDR3. V lost 5 bases, J lost 6 bases, and 8 bases lay in between. Per the germline V gene, CDR1 is SQVTM and CDR2 is ANQGSEA. The CDR3 here is CSVSGGEQYF. The DNA for the CDR3 is TGCAGCGTTAGTGGTGGCGAGCAGTACTTC.

There are many counts of this clonotype. Written as DNA, the CDR3 is TGTGCCAGCAGCTTAGAAGCCCAAAACCAGCAGTACTTC. Translating gives CASSLEAQNQQYF. V gene TRBV7-9 combines with J gene TRBJ2-7; D gene ambiguous. V lost 1 base and J lost 8, with 12 bases in between. CDR3 length equals 13 residues. The germline gives CDR1 SEHNR, CDR2 FQNEAQ (reference sequence).

V usage is TRBV29-1 and J usage is TRBJ2-7; 8 bases align to TRBD2. This CDR3 has 13 residues. Germline CDR1 SQVTM, CDR2 ANQGSEA. Trimming removed 8 bases from V and 1 base from J; junction bases left unmatched: 7. The chain's CDR3 is CSLSGMGSYEQYF. DNA for the CDR3: TGCAGCCTTAGCGGGATGGGGTCCTACGAGCAGTACTTC.

The rearrangement uses TRBV29-1 and TRBJ2-7; 9 nucleotides match TRBD1. Looked up from germline, CDR1 is SQVTM and CDR2 is ANQGSEA. V dropped 5 bases and J dropped 5; count of bases not matched to a gene: 13. CDR3 length equals 15 residues. CDR3 in DNA: TGCAGCGTTAGTGGTGGCGGGACAGGGTTCAACGAGCAGTACTTC. It specifies CSVSGGGTGFNEQYF.